A few counts support the clone carrying this T cell receptor (beta chain). V shed 2 bases, J shed 5 bases, and the junction held 5 bases outside the gene matches. The CDR3 runs to 14 residues. Looked up from germline, CDR1 is KGHSH and CDR2 is LQKENI. This entry is derived from a study of blood T cell repertoires in COVID-19. Study at large: Acute-phase and convalescent COVID-19 samples originated in the United States, Italy and Spain. The analysed material was cDNA or gDNA that came from T cells, B-cell-depleted T cells, or PBMCs.

In the original analysis: Reference gene primer amplification gave estimated nucleated cell counts. Some clones are missing from TCRdb's copy, which holds only in-frame ones; the method was immunoSEQ multiplex PCR. Clone size and the V and J calls come from that table; the DNA yielded D and trimming. The sample lists roughly 200,000 clones, around 80% occurring once. What was sequenced was peripheral blood. This receptor was identified in an older man with active or convalescent COVID-19. V and J are TRBV18 and TRBJ1-2; TRBD1 aligns across 7 bases. CDR3 DNA sequence: TGTGCCAGCTCACCAGGGACAGATTCGTATGGCTACACCTTC. It encodes CASSPGTDSYGYTF.